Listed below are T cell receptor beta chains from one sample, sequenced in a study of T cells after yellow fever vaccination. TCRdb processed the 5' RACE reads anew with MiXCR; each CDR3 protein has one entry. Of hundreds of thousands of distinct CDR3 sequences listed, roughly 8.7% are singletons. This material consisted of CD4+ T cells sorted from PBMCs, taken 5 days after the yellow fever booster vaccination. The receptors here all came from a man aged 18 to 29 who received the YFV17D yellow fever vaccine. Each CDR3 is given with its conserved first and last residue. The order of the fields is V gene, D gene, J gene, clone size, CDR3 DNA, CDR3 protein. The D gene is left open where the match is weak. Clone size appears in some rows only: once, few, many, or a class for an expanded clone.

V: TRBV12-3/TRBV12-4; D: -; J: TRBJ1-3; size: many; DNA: TGTGCCAGCAGCCTCAGACTGGGCGGAAACACCATATATTTT; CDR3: CASSLRLGGNTIYF
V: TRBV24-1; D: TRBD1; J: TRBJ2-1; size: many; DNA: TGTGCCACCAGTGGCGGGACAGGGGCCTACAATGAGCAGTTCTTC; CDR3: CATSGGTGAYNEQFF
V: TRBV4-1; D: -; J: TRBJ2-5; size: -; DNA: TGCGCCAGCAGCCAGGTACTTGGGGGTCCCCCCGAGACCCAGTACTTC; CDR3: CASSQVLGGPPETQYF
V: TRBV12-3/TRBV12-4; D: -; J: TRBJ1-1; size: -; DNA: TGTGCCAGCAGCCAGGGTGGAGAAAACACTGAAGCTTTCTTT; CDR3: CASSQGGENTEAFF
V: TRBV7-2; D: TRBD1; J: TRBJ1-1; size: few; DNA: TGTGCCAGCAGCCCTCAAGGACAGGTTGCGAACACTGAAGCTTTCTTT; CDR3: CASSPQGQVANTEAFF
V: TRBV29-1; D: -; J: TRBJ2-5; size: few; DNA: TGCAGCGTGAGCGGGACAGATCAAGAGACCCAGTACTTC; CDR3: CSVSGTDQETQYF
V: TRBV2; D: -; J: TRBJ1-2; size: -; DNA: TGTGCCAGCAGTCCACCCGGGACGAACGGCTATGGCTACACCTTC; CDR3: CASSPPGTNGYGYTF
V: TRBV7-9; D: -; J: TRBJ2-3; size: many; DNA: TGTGCCAGCAGCTATCTGACAGGCCCCACAGATACGCAGTATTTT; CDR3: CASSYLTGPTDTQYF
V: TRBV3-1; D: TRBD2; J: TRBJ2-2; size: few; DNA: TGTGCCAGCAGCCAAGTGTGGACTAGCGGGGGAGAGACCGGGGAGCTGTTTTTT; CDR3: CASSQVWTSGGETGELFF
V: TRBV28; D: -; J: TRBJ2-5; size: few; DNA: TGTGCCAGCCGAGTTGGGGGGGCCACACTCCAAGAGACCCAGTACTTC; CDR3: CASRVGGATLQETQYF
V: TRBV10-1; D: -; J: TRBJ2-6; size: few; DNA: TGCGCCAGCTCCCGAGGCAGGGCTGGGGCCAACGTCCTGACTTTC; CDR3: CASSRGRAGANVLTF
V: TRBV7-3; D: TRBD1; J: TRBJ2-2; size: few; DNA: TGTGCCAGCAGCTCCACAGGGGGAGAGTCAGGGGAGCTGTTTTTT; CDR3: CASSSTGGESGELFF
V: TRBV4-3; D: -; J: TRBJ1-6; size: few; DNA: TGCGCCAGCAGCCCCCGGCAGGGAGGGGATTCACCCCTCCACTTT; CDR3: CASSPRQGGDSPLHF
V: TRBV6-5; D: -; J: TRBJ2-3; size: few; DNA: TGTGCCAGCAGTTACTCGTGGGACTTCACAGATACGCAGTATTTT; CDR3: CASSYSWDFTDTQYF
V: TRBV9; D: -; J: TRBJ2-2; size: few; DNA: TGTGCCAGCAGCGTATCAGGAACAAACACCGGGGAGCTGTTTTTT; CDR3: CASSVSGTNTGELFF
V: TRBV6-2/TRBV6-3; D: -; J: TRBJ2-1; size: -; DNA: TGTGCCAGCAGTTACAGCCCAAGGGGGGGCCTATACCCAAATGAGCAGTTCTTC; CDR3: CASSYSPRGGLYPNEQFF
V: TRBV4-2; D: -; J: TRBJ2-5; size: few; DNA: TGTGCCAGCAGCCTCACCCCGAAGAGTCAAGAGACCCAGTACTTC; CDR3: CASSLTPKSQETQYF
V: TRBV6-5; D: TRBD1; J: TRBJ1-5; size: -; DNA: TGTGCCAGCAGTTACTCGGGGACAGGACCTTATAGCAATCAGCCCCAGCATTTT; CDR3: CASSYSGTGPYSNQPQHF
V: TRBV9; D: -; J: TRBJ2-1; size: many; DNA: TGTGCCAGCAGCGTAGAGGGGGATGGCTACAATGAGCAGTTCTTC; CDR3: CASSVEGDGYNEQFF
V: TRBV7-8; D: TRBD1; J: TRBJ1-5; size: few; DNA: TGTGCCAGCAGCCCCCTCAGACAGGGAAACTTCAATCAGCCCCAGCATTTT; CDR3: CASSPLRQGNFNQPQHF
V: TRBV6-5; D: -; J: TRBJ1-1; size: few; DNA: TGTGCCAGCAGTTACTCGGCCAGGGTGGACACTGAAGCTTTCTTT; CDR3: CASSYSARVDTEAFF
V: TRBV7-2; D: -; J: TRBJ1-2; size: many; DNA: TGTGCCAGCAGCCAACCTAACTATGGCTACACCTTC; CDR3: CASSQPNYGYTF
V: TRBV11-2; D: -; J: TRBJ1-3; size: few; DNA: TGTGCCAGCTGGGGCCTGTCTGGAAACACCATATATTTT; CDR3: CASWGLSGNTIYF
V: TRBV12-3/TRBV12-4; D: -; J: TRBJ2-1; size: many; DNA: TGTGCCAGCGTCCTCGGTCGGCGGGGCTACAATGAGCAGTTCTTC; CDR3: CASVLGRRGYNEQFF
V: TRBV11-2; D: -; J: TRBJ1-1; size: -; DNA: TGTGCCAGCAGCTTATTTGGTAGGAGTGAAGCTTTCTTT; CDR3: CASSLFGRSEAFF
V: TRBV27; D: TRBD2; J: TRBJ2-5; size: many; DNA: TGTGCCAGCAGAATAGCGGGGGCCCGGGAGACCCAGTACTTC; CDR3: CASRIAGARETQYF
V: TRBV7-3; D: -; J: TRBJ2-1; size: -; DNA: TGTGCCAGCAGCTTAAGGTCCAGGTCCAATGAGCAGTTCTTC; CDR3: CASSLRSRSNEQFF
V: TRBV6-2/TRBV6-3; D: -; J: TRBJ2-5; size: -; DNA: TGTGCCAGCAGTCACGGCTTGGAGACCCAGTACTTC; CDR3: CASSHGLETQYF
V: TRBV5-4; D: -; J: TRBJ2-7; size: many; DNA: TGTGCCAGCAGCTTGGATTCCGCGAGGGCCGGGGCCGAGCAGTACTTC; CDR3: CASSLDSARAGAEQYF
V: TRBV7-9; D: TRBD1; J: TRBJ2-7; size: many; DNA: TGTGCCAGCAGCCGGGGACAGGGCTACGAGCAGTACTTC; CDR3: CASSRGQGYEQYF
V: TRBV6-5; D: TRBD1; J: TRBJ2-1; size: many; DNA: TGTGCCAGCAGTTACCGGGCGTGGGGACAGAGCTACAATGAGCAGTTCTTC; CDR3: CASSYRAWGQSYNEQFF
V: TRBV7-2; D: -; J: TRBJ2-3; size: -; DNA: TGTGCCAGCAGCTTAGAGGGATCCAGGGCGCAGTATTTT; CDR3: CASSLEGSRAQYF
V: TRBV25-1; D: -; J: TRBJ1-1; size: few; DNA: TGTGCCAGCAGTGAATATGAGGGCACAGCTGAAGCTTTCTTT; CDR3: CASSEYEGTAEAFF
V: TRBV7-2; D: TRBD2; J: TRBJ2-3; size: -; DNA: TGTGCCAGCAGCCTTAGCGGGGGGGCTTGTTATTTT; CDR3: CASSLSGGACYF
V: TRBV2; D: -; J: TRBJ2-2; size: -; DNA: TGTTCGACTCACACTCAGGAGAACACCGGGGAGCTGTTTTTT; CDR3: CSTHTQENTGELFF
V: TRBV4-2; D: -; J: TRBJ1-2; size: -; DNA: TGTGCCAGCAGCCAAGAACCCACTAACTATGGCTACACCTTC; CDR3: CASSQEPTNYGYTF
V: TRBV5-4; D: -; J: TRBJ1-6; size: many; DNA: TGTGCCAGCAGCTTGGGAACAGGTCATAATTCACCCCTCCACTTT; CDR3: CASSLGTGHNSPLHF
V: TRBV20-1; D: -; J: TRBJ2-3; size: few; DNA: TGCAGTGCTAGTACCCCTTGGGATACGCAGTATTTT; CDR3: CSASTPWDTQYF
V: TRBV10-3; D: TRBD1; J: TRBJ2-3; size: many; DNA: TGTGCCATCAGTGAGTCCGGACAGGGCAGAGATACGCAGTATTTT; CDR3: CAISESGQGRDTQYF
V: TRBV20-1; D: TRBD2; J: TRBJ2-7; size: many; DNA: TGCAGTGCCCGGGGCCCCAGCGGGGGATACGAGCAGTACTTC; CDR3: CSARGPSGGYEQYF
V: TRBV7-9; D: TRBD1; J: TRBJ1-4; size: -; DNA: TGTGCCAGCAGCCCAGACGAGGGGGCGTATGAAAAACTGTTTTTT; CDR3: CASSPDEGAYEKLFF
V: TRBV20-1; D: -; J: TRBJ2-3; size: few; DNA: TGCAGTGCTAGTGGGGGATTCACAGATACGCAGTATTTT; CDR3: CSASGGFTDTQYF
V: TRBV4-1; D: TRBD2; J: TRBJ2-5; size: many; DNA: TGCGCCAGCAGCCAAGAACTAGCGGGGGGACCCCAAGCGACCCAGTACTTC; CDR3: CASSQELAGGPQATQYF
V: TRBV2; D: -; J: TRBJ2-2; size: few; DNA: TGTGCCAGCATGGGGGCCCATCCGAACACCGGGGAGCTGTTTTTT; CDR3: CASMGAHPNTGELFF
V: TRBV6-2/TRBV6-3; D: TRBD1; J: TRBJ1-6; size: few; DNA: TGTGCCAGCAACCGACGACAGGGGGCAAGTTCACCCCTCCACTTT; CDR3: CASNRRQGASSPLHF
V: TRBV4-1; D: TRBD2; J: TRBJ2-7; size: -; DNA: TGCGCCAGCAGCCCCCGAGGACTAGGCTACGAGCAGTACTTC; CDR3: CASSPRGLGYEQYF
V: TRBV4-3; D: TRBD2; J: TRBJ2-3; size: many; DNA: TGCGCCAGCAGCCCCGCGTTTGGAGCGGGGGGGCGTTCCGATACGCAGTATTTT; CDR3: CASSPAFGAGGRSDTQYF
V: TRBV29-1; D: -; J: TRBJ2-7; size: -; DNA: TGCAGCGTTGGGCCATTCTCCTACGAGCAGTACTTC; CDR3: CSVGPFSYEQYF